This TCR beta chain derives from a study of vaccination effects on CD4 cells after COVID-19. About the research overall: After the second dose, samples were taken at median day 72. Wells each received around 2.1 million PBMC, cultured with approximately 9.7 IU/ml IL-2 and about 9.4 ug/ml peptides. Overall study results and limits: Whether induced by infection or by vaccine, clones showed marked clonal contraction late after vaccination.

In regard to this clone: The antigen is undetermined.

CDR3 length: 13 residues. CDR1 is MDHEN and CDR2 is SYDVKM in the germline V gene. The V and J ends lost 2 bases and 8 bases respectively, with 10 bases between them. Data came from immunoSEQ multiplex PCR; TCRdb stores just in-frame clones and leaves some out. The profile shows about 73,000 clones, around 70% of them singletons. Scientists isolated CD4+ T cells after an approximately 10-day culture period ended. Two-dose vaccination with either BNT162b2 or mRNA-1273 was given to the participants. The sequence was collected from a human donor who received a COVID-19 vaccine. The chain joins TRBV28 to TRBJ1-5, with D unresolved. Source: CD4+ T cells from PBMCs cultured without peptide, taken after COVID-19 vaccination. The CDR3 region is CASSLIRREPQHF. DNA for the CDR3: TGTGCCAGCAGTTTAATCAGAAGGGAGCCCCAGCATTTT.